This T cell receptor beta chain is drawn from a study of blood T cell repertoires in COVID-19. On the study more broadly: Material from acute and convalescent COVID-19 was sourced from the United States, Italy and Spain. Nucleic acid was either cDNA or gDNA, and it came from T cells, B-cell-depleted T cells, or PBMCs.

The method was immunoSEQ multiplex PCR; TCRdb's version includes in-frame clones alone and lacks a portion of them. This sample has roughly 350,000 clones; around nine tenths occur once, and the top ten carry approximately 4%. Sequenced input: peripheral blood. This sequence was found in a woman in her 50s with active or convalescent COVID-19.

The CDR3 DNA is TGTGCCAGCTATAGCGGGAGGGCTCTCGGGTCCCTATACGAGCAGTACTTC. It codes for CASYSGRALGSLYEQYF. The chain uses TRBV28 and TRBJ2-7, with TRBD2 identical over 11 bases. J was trimmed by 4 bases and V by 8 bases; bases with no gene match: 16. Germline lookup yields CDR1 MDHEN and CDR2 SYDVKM. There are 17 residues in the CDR3.